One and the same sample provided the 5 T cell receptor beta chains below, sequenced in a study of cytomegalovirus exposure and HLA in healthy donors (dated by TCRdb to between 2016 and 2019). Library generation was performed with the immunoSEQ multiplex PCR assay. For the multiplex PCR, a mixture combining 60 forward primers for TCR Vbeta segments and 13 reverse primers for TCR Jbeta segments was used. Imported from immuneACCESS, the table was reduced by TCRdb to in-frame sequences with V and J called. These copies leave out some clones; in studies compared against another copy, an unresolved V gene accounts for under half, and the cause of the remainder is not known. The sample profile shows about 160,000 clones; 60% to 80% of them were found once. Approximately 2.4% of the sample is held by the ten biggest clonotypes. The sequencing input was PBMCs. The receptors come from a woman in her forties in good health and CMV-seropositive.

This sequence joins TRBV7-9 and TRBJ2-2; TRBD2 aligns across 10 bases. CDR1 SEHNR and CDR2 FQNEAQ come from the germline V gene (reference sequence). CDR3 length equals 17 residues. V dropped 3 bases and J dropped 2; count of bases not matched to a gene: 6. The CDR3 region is CASSFIRTSGNTGELFF. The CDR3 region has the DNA TGTGCCAGCAGCTTTATCAGGACTAGCGGAAACACCGGGGAGCTGTTTTTT.

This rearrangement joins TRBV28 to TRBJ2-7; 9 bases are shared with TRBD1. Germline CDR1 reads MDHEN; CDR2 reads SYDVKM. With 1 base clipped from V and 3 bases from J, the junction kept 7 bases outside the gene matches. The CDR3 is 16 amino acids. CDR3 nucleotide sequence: TGTGCCAGCAGTTTATTTAACCCGACAGGGGGCTACGAGCAGTACTTC. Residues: CASSLFNPTGGYEQYF.

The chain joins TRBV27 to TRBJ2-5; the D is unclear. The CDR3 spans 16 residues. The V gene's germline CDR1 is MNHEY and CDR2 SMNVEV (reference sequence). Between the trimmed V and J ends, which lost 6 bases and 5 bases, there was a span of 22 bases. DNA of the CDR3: TGTGCCAGCAGCCCCTTTAGCTGGTACGGGTTGGAGACCCAGTACTTC. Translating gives CASSPFSWYGLETQYF.

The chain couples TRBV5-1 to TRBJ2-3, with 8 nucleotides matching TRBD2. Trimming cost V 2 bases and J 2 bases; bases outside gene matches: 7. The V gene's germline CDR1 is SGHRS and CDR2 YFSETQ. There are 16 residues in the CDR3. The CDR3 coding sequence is TGCGCCAGCAGCTTAGGGGAGCGGGAGTTCACAGATACGCAGTATTTT. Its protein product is CASSLGEREFTDTQYF.

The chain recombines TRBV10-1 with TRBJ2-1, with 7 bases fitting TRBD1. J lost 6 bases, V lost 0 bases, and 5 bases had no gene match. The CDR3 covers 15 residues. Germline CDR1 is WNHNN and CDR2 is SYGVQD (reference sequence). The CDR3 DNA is TGCGCCAGCAGTGAGTCGGGTTCAGGGGGCAATGAGCAGTTCTTC. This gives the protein CASSESGSGGNEQFF.